Listed here is a single TCR beta chain. It was during active infection that Seattle patients were enrolled and then longitudinally followed. This sample was included in a study of blood T cell repertoires in COVID-19. Across the whole study: Sites in the United States, Italy and Spain provided acute and convalescent COVID-19 samples. PBMCs, B-cell-depleted T cells, or T cells provided the cDNA or gDNA that made up the material.

Deletions cut 0 bases from V and 3 bases from J, with 6 bases between. The germline V gene encodes CDR1 SGHRS and CDR2 YFSETQ. This CDR3 has 13 residues. As originally analysed: By means of reference gene primer amplification, nucleated cell counts were estimated. Sequencing was performed with immunoSEQ multiplex PCR; in TCRdb, only in-frame clones are kept and a portion is missing. V and J calls and clone size are those listed in that table; D and trimming were worked out from the DNA. The repertoire holds around 160,000 clones, with 80% to 90% as singletons. This TCR was sampled from a woman aged 55-70 years with COVID-19, enrolled during active disease. V and J are TRBV5-1 and TRBJ1-2, with TRBD1 as a possible D gene (6 bases). The sample comprised peripheral blood. CDR3 DNA sequence: TGCGCCAGCAGCTTGGCAGGGGACTATGGCTACACCTTC. This translates into CASSLAGDYGYTF.